This T cell receptor beta chain appears in the sequencing data of a study of blood T cell repertoires in COVID-19 (dated by TCRdb to between 2020 and 2021). In the study overall: Collaborator samples came from the United States, Italy and Spain and covered acute and convalescent phases of COVID-19. Deeply sampled blood TCRbeta repertoires from subjects exposed to, actively infected with, or recovered from COVID-19 were included in the dataset. The repertoires were released in a freely available public database meant as a resource for research on the immune response to SARS-CoV-2. The prospective study material was composed of cDNA or gDNA derived from T cells, B-cell-depleted T cells, or PBMCs. The samples were drawn from the first 160 participants of the ongoing ImmuneRACE study and from 950 to 1,500 subjects provided by 6 global collaborators. HLA class I and class II types, where available, came from metadata supplied by the sample provider rather than from assay-based typing. A de-identified subject ID, COVID-19 status, age in years and sex were almost always included in the sample metadata.

Overall results and qualifications from the work: How much clinical and demographic metadata was included differed by source and by participant, and the metadata was provided uncurated.

TCRbeta CDR3 regions were amplified from genomic DNA by means of the immunoSEQ Assay, a bias-controlled multiplex PCR. In the source study's methods: Nucleated cell counts per sample were estimated from amplification of reference gene primers within the assay. To quantify the absolute abundance of each unique TCRbeta CDR3 rearrangement, sequence reads were collapsed and filtered. For each sample, productive Simpson clonality was calculated as the square root of Simpson's diversity index across productive rearrangements. Imported from immuneACCESS, the table was reduced by TCRdb to in-frame sequences with V and J called. These copies leave out some clones; in studies compared against another copy, an unresolved V gene accounts for under half, and the cause of the remainder is not known. Clone size and the V and J calls come from that table; the DNA yielded D and trimming. For this sample there are 90,000 to 110,000 clones; about 79% appear just once. 7.9% of the sample belongs to the ten largest clones.

Collaborating institutions collected whole blood in K2EDTA tubes following their own protocols. For TCRbeta analysis, collaborators shipped samples as frozen whole blood, isolated PBMCs, or DNA extracted from either of those sample types. On this clone itself: Its antigen is still unknown. Base qualities are not recorded, but no much larger clone differs from it by a single base.

Trimming leaves V shorter by 0 bases and J shorter by 7 bases, with the junction holding 6 bases beyond the gene matches. In the germline V gene (reference sequence), CDR1 corresponds to LGHDT and CDR2 to YNNKEL. Reading from cysteine to phenylalanine, the CDR3 counts 16 amino acids. The retained sequence is limited to the CDR3, 48 bases, with the frame set at the first base. Sequencing was carried out using peripheral blood. The sequence was collected from an elderly woman with active or convalescent COVID-19. The sequence links TRBV3-1 (or the pseudogene TRBV3-2) to TRBJ2-1; a stretch of 10 junction bases matches TRBD2. The nucleotide sequence reads TGTGCCAGCAGCCAAGAGGTACTAGCGGGACAGAATGAGCAGTTCTTC. Its protein reads: CASSQEVLAGQNEQFF.